This T cell receptor beta chain was found in a study of blood T cell repertoires in COVID-19. The table came from immunoSEQ multiplex PCR; TCRdb's copy has only in-frame clones and leaves some out. The table includes roughly 16,000 clones, around nine tenths detected once. The sequence came from a human donor in a cohort sampled during active COVID-19. Sequencing input: peripheral blood.

This chain's CDR3 is CASSPRSLSLNEQFF. The CDR3, as DNA: TGTGCCAGCAGCCCGCGCTCCCTATCCCTCAATGAGCAGTTCTTC. V usage is TRBV7-9 and J usage is TRBJ2-1; D ambiguous. Germline V gives CDR1 SEHNR, CDR2 FQNEAQ (reference sequence). V lost 5 bases and J 6 bases, leaving 17 bases between the germline ends. The CDR3 runs to 15 residues.